This TCR beta chain stems from a study of T cell changes during pregnancy in multiple sclerosis. V was clipped by 0 bases and J by 7 bases, with 7 bases between them. CDR3 length equals 13 residues. Germline V gene data show CDR1 as LNHNV and CDR2 as YYDKDF (reference sequence). Produced via immunoSEQ multiplex PCR; TCRdb's table is partial and in-frame only. This sample carries around 50,000 clones, 92% of them seen once, and the ten largest clones take about 0.6%. The genes are TRBV15 and TRBJ1-5; tentative D call: TRBD1 (5 bases). The sequence came from a female donor with multiple sclerosis, enrolled in a pregnancy study. Sample: CD4+ T cells from peripheral blood mononuclear cells, taken after pregnancy. This chain's CDR3 is CATSREGVQPQHF. The CDR3 region has the DNA TGTGCCACCAGCAGAGAAGGGGTACAGCCCCAGCATTTT.